This TCR beta chain was obtained from a study of blood T cell repertoires in COVID-19. Study context: Collection of acute and convalescent COVID-19 samples took place in the United States, Italy and Spain. The cDNA or gDNA used as material had been derived from T cells, B-cell-depleted T cells, or PBMCs.

Those enrolled, adults aged roughly 18 to 90 years, came from roughly 23 US areas. TCRdb keeps only in-frame clones here, not all; method: immunoSEQ multiplex PCR. The sample consists of some 100,000 clones, around 86% of them appearing once. This clone was observed a handful of times. The V gene end was trimmed by 5 bases and the J gene end by 9 bases; junction bases not matched to a gene: 8. Germline V CDR1 and CDR2: MNHEY, SVGAGI. The CDR3 runs to 15 residues. V gene TRBV6-5 combines with J gene TRBJ2-1, with 12 nucleotides matching TRBD2. The sample comprised PBMCs or T cells enriched from blood (not recorded which). This TCR derives from a woman aged 50 to 65 who had recovered from COVID-19. The DNA of the CDR3 is TGTGCCAGCAGTCCTTCACCGACTAGCGGGGGTGAGCAGTTCTTC. This translates into CASSPSPTSGGEQFF.